Each of the 7 T cell receptor beta chains below was sequenced from the same sample in a study of Graves' ophthalmopathy and Graves' hyperthyroidism. Amplification of the TCR beta CDR3 regions used RNA transcripts (as template). HTBI-primed RT-PCR formed the first round, and a multiplex PCR formed the second. In TCRdb, the multiplex PCR reads were re-called with MiXCR into one record per CDR3 protein. Among almost 750,000 distinct CDR3 sequences listed, roughly 41% were seen once. The sequencing input was peripheral blood. The receptors derive from an adult man with Graves' ophthalmopathy.

The genes are TRBV7-2 and TRBJ2-7; no clear D gene. CDR1 and CDR2 (germline): SGHTA, FQGNSA. V lost 1 base to trimming and J lost 4 bases, with 14 bases between them. The CDR3 length is 15 residues. The CDR3 DNA reads as TGTGCCAGCAGCTTAGATGTGGGATCTTTATACGAGCAGTACTTC. Its translation: CASSLDVGSLYEQYF.

The chain recombines TRBV10-3 with TRBJ2-3; the D gene is possibly TRBD1 (6 bases). This CDR3 comprises 17 residues. Germline V CDR1 and CDR2: ENHRY, SYGVKD. Trimming left V 2 bases short and J 0 bases short, with 15 bases between. This CDR3 reads CAISETYNRESTDTQYF. In nucleotides, the CDR3 is TGTGCCATCAGTGAGACATATAACAGGGAAAGCACAGATACGCAGTATTTT.

This clonotype showed up just a few times. A much larger clonotype is one base distant, so this may be a read error. This chain links TRBV7-8 with TRBJ1-2, with TRBD1 as a possible D gene (6 bases). Looked up from germline, CDR1 is SGHVS and CDR2 is FQNEAQ. There are 14 residues in the CDR3. The CDR3 reads CASSPQRGFYSYTF. CDR3 in DNA: TGTGCCAGCAGCCCACAGAGGGGGTTCTATAGCTACACCTTC.

The table lists this clonotype with a few counts. Here the CDR3 DNA reads TGTGCCAGCAGCGTTTTTCGCGGGGTCAGGGAGACCCAGTACTTC. This encodes CASSVFRGVRETQYF. The chain combines TRBV7-9 with TRBJ2-5; maybe TRBD2 (6 bases). V was clipped by 5 bases and J by 5 bases, with 18 bases between them. The CDR3 is made up of 15 amino acids. CDR1 SEHNR and CDR2 FQNEAQ come from the germline V gene (reference sequence).

The V call is TRBV20-1, the J call TRBJ2-5, with TRBD2 identical over 13 bases. The CDR3 is 16 amino acids. Unmatched junction bases numbered 6, after V lost 1 base and J lost 4 bases. Germline loops: CDR1 DFQATT, CDR2 SNEGSKA (reference sequence). This chain's CDR3 is CSARGTSGRAGETQYF. CDR3 nucleotide sequence: TGCAGTGCTAGAGGAACTAGCGGGAGGGCCGGAGAGACCCAGTACTTC.

The V call is TRBV7-3, the J call TRBJ2-2, with 10 bases fitting TRBD1. The CDR3 runs 17 residues. Per the germline V gene, CDR1 is SGHTA and CDR2 is FQGTGA. Trimming took 6 bases from V and 3 from J; bases not matched to a gene: 10. The CDR3 sequence: CASSLTGGWYDTGELFF. CDR3 bases: TGTGCCAGCAGTTTGACAGGGGGCTGGTATGACACCGGGGAGCTGTTTTTT.

The CDR3 here is CSAWDSQNTGELFF. The CDR3 DNA reads as TGCAGTGCTTGGGACTCCCAGAACACCGGGGAGCTGTTTTTT. The chain employs TRBV20-1 and TRBJ2-2, with D possibly matching TRBD2 (6 bases). The CDR3 extends over 14 amino acids. Trimming took off 5 bases at V and 1 base at J, with 11 bases between the two ends. Germline CDR1 DFQATT, CDR2 SNEGSKA (reference sequence).